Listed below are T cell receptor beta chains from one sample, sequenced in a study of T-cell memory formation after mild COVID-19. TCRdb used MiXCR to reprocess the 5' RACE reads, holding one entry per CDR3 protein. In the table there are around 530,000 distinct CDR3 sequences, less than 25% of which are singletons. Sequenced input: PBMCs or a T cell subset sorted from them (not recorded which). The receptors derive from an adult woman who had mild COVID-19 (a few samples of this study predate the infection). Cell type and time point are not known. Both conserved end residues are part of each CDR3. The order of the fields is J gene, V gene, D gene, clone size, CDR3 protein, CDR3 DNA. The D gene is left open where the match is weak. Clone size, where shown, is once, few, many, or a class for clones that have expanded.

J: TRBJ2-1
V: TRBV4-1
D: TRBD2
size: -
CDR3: CASSQDKSGGGKFF
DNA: TGCGCCAGCAGCCAAGATAAAAGCGGGGGAGGGAAGTTCTTC

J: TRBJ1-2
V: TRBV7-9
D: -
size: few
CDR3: CASRTGRGNYGYTF
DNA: TGTGCCAGCAGGACCGGCAGGGGAAACTATGGCTACACCTTC

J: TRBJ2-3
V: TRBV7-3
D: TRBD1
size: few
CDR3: CASSRGPEGAHTQYF
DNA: TGTGCCAGCAGCCGAGGCCCAGAGGGGGCCCATACGCAGTATTTT

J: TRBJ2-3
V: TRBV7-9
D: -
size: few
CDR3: CASSRTVGQSSTDTQYF
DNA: TGTGCCAGCAGCCGTACGGTGGGGCAGTCTAGCACAGATACGCAGTATTTT

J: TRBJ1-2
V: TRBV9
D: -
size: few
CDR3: CASLDRGGEGHYGYTF
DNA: TGTGCCAGCCTCGACCGTGGCGGGGAGGGACACTATGGCTACACCTTC

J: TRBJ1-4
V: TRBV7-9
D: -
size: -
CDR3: CASSSSTVPGEKLFF
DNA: TGTGCCAGCAGCTCCTCGACGGTCCCGGGGGAAAAACTGTTTTTT

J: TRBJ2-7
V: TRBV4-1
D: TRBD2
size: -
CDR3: CASSQDLAGGKDEQYF
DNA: TGCGCCAGCAGCCAAGACCTAGCGGGGGGCAAGGACGAGCAGTACTTC

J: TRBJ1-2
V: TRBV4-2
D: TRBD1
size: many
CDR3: CASSQETGGSYGYTF
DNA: TGTGCCAGCAGCCAAGAGACAGGGGGTAGCTATGGCTACACCTTC

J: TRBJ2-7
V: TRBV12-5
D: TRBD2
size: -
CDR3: CASGLSSSGRAYEQYF
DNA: TGTGCTAGTGGTTTGTCTAGTAGCGGGAGGGCTTACGAGCAGTACTTC

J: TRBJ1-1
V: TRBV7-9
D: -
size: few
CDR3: CASSFGRFEAFF
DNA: TGTGCCAGCAGCTTTGGGAGGTTTGAAGCTTTCTTT

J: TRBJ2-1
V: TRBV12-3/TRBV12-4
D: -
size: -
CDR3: CASSPGRSYRNEQFF
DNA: TGTGCCAGCAGTCCTGGACGGTCGTACCGCAATGAGCAGTTCTTC

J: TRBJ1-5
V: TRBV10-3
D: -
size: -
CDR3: CAISGSAGRDEPQHF
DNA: TGTGCCATCAGTGGTTCGGCAGGGCGTGATGAACCCCAGCATTTT

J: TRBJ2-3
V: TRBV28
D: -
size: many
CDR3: CASNPPSVLTDTQYF
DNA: TGTGCCAGCAACCCTCCTAGCGTACTCACAGATACGCAGTATTTT

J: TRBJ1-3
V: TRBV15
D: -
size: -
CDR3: CATSRDVGPSGNTIYF
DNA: TGTGCCACCAGCAGAGATGTGGGTCCCTCTGGAAACACCATATATTTT

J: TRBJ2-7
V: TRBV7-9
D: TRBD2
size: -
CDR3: CASSLDGERDAYEQYF
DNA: TGTGCCAGCAGCTTAGATGGCGAGCGGGACGCCTACGAGCAGTACTTC

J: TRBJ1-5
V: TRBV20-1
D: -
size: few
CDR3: CSARAGQRGHF
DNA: TGCAGTGCTAGAGCAGGACAGAGAGGGCATTTT

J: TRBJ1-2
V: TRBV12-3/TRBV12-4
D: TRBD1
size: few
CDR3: CASSLFGTGNGYTF
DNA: TGTGCCAGCAGTTTATTCGGGACAGGGAATGGCTACACCTTC

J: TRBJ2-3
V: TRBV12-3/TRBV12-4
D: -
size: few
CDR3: CASSLSEARTDTQYF
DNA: TGTGCCAGCAGTTTGTCCGAGGCCCGCACAGATACGCAGTATTTT

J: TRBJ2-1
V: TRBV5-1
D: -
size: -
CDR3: CASSPLLGEQFF
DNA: TGCGCCAGCAGCCCGCTCTTGGGGGAGCAGTTCTTC

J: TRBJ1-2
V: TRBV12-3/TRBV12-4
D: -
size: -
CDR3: CASSFHQEIYGYTF
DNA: TGTGCCAGCAGTTTCCATCAAGAGATCTATGGCTACACCTTC

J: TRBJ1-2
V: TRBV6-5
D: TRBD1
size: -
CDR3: CASSPGTGGANGYTF
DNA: TGTGCCAGCAGCCCCGGGACAGGGGGCGCGAATGGCTACACCTTC

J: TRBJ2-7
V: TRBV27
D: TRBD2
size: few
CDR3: CASSSPGTSDREQYF
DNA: TGTGCCAGCAGTTCCCCCGGGACTAGCGATCGTGAGCAGTACTTC

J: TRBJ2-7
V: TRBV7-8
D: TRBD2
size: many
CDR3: CASSTPGLAVPREQYF
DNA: TGTGCCAGCAGTACGCCGGGACTAGCGGTCCCTAGGGAGCAGTACTTC

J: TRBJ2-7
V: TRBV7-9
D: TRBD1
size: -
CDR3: CASSPRDRLYEQYF
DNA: TGTGCCAGCAGCCCTCGGGACAGATTGTACGAGCAGTACTTC

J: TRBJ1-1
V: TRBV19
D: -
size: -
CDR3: CASKPTALNTEAFF
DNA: TGTGCCAGTAAACCGACAGCACTGAACACTGAAGCTTTCTTT

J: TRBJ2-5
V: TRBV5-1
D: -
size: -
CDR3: CASSLVRQGIGETQYF
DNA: TGCGCCAGCAGCTTGGTGCGGCAGGGGATAGGCGAGACCCAGTACTTC

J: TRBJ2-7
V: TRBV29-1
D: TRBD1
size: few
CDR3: CSVIRTGPTYEQYF
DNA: TGCAGCGTCATCCGGACAGGGCCGACCTACGAGCAGTACTTC

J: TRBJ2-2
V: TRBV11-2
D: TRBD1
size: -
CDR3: CASSSLTGTGGDTGELFF
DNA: TGTGCAAGCAGCTCCCTTACCGGGACAGGGGGTGACACCGGGGAGCTGTTTTTT

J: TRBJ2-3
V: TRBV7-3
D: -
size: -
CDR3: CASSLTGGGGDTQYF
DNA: TGTGCCAGCAGCTTAACCGGGGGCGGGGGAGATACGCAGTATTTT

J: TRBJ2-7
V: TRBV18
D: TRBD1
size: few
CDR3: CASSHPGQGVWANSYEQYF
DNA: TGTGCCAGCTCCCATCCGGGACAGGGGGTGTGGGCTAACTCCTACGAGCAGTACTTC

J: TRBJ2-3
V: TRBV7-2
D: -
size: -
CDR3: CASSVRPDSFQQDTQYF
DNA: TGTGCCAGCAGCGTCCGTCCCGACAGTTTCCAGCAAGATACGCAGTATTTT

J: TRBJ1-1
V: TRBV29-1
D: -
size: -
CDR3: CSVSNRWGKNTEAFF
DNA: TGCAGCGTTAGCAACAGATGGGGGAAGAACACTGAAGCTTTCTTT

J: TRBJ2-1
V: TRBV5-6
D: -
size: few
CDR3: CASSWAGNNEQFF
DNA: TGTGCCAGCAGCTGGGCTGGAAACAATGAGCAGTTCTTC

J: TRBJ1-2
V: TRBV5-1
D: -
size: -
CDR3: CASSPGQRTYGYTF
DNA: TGCGCCAGCAGCCCAGGACAGCGGACCTATGGCTACACCTTC

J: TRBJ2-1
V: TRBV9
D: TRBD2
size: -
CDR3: CASSASGTDYNEQFF
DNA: TGTGCCAGCAGCGCTAGCGGGACAGACTACAATGAGCAGTTCTTC

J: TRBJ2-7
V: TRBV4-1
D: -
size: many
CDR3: CASSQDGSYEQYF
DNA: TGTGCCAGCAGCCAAGATGGGAGCTACGAGCAGTACTTC

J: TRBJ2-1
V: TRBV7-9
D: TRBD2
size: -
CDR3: CASSLAQGSGAYNEQFF
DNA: TGTGCCAGCAGCTTAGCTCAAGGGAGCGGGGCCTACAATGAGCAGTTCTTC

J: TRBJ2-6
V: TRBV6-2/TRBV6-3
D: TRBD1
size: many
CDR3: CASSTARKTGAGANVLTF
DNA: TGTGCCAGCAGCACAGCGAGAAAGACAGGGGCTGGGGCCAACGTCCTGACTTTC

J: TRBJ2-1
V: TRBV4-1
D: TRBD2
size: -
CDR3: CASSPLGGGPFEEQFF
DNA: TGCGCCAGCAGCCCCCTGGGGGGAGGGCCTTTTGAAGAGCAGTTCTTC

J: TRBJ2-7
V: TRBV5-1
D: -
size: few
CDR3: CASSFAGATYEQYF
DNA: TGCGCCAGCAGCTTCGCGGGGGCGACCTACGAGCAGTACTTC

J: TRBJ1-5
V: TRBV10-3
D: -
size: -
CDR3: CAIRADSYQPQHF
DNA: TGTGCCATCAGGGCGGACAGTTATCAGCCCCAGCATTTT

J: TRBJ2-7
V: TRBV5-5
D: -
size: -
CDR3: CASLRDTVYEQYF
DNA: TGTGCCAGCCTACGGGACACCGTGTACGAGCAGTACTTC

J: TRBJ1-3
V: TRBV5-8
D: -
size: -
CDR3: CASRFDGSSGNTIYF
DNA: TGTGCCAGCAGATTTGACGGGAGCTCTGGAAACACCATATATTTT

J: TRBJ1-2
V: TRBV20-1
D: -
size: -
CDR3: CSARDLAESDYGYTF
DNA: TGCAGTGCTAGGGACCTTGCAGAGTCGGACTATGGCTACACCTTC

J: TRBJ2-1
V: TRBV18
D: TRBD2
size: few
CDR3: CASSPRTTSGGADEQFF
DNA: TGTGCCAGCTCCCCCCGAACTACTAGCGGGGGGGCCGATGAGCAGTTCTTC

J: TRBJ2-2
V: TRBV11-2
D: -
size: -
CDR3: CASSHNRDPGELFF
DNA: TGTGCCAGCAGCCACAACAGGGATCCCGGGGAGCTGTTTTTT

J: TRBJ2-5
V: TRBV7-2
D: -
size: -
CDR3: CASGHPLGTGETQYF
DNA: TGTGCCAGTGGCCACCCACTCGGAACAGGAGAGACCCAGTACTTC

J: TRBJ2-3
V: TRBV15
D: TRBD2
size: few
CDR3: CATSTPSSGGNTDTQYF
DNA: TGTGCCACCAGCACTCCTTCTAGCGGGGGTAACACAGATACGCAGTATTTT

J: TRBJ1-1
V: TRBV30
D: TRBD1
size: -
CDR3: CAWSSDRGSETEAFF
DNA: TGTGCCTGGAGTTCAGACAGGGGTTCTGAGACTGAAGCTTTCTTT

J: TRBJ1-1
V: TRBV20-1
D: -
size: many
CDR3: CSAKQMNTEAFF
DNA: TGCAGTGCTAAGCAAATGAACACTGAAGCTTTCTTT